This section outlines one T cell receptor beta chain sequence together with its context. The CDR3 is made up of 15 amino acids. Germline V gene data show CDR1 as SGDLS and CDR2 as YYNGEE. Trimming cost V 0 bases and J 5 bases, with 14 bases left between them. This sample stems from a study of PD-1 blockade in classical Hodgkin lymphoma. Each patient's relapse followed autologous stem cell transplantation, and brentuximab vedotin exposure varied. The patients, who had relapsed/refractory classical Hodgkin lymphoma, achieved best responses of complete response, partial response or progressive disease. Generated by immunoSEQ multiplex PCR, the TCRdb table keeps only in-frame clones and is missing some. The repertoire holds some 150,000 clones, with 78% as singletons.

Sequenced here: peripheral blood mononuclear cells (PBMCs), sampled before the second cycle of nivolumab. The chain uses TRBV9 and TRBJ1-2; possible D gene TRBD1, 5 bases. The sequence was collected from a human donor with classical Hodgkin lymphoma. This CDR3 reads CASSVGPGHFYGYTF. The DNA for the CDR3 is TGTGCCAGCAGCGTAGGGCCTGGACACTTTTATGGCTACACCTTC.